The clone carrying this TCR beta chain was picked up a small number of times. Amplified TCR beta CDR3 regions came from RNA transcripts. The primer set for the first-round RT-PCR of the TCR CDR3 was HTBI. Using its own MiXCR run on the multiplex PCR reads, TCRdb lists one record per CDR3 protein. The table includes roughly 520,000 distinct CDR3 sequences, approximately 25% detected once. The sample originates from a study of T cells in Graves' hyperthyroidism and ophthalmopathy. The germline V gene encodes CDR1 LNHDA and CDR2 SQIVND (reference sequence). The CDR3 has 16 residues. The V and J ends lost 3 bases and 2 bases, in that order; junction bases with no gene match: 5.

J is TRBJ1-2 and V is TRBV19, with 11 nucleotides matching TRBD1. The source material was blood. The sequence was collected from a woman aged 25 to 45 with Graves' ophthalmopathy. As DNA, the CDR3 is TGTGCCAGTAGTATCGGACAGGGGGCCCTCAACTATGGCTACACCTTC. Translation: CASSIGQGALNYGYTF.